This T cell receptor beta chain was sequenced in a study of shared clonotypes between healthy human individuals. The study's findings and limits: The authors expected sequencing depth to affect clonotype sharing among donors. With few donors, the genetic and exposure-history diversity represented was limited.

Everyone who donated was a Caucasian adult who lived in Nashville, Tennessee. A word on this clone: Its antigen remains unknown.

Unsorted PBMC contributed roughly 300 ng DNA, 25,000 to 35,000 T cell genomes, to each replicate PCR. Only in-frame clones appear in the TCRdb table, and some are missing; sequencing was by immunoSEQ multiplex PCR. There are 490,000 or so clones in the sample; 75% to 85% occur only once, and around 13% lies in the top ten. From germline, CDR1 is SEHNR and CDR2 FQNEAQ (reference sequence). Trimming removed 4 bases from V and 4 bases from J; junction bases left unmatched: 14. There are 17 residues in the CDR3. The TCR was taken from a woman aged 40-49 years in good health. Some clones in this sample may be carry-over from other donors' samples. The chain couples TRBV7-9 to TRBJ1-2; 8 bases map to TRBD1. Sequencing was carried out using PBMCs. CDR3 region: CASSSRDRLFYGYGYTF. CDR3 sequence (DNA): TGTGCCAGCAGCTCCCGGGACAGGCTATTTTACGGCTATGGCTACACCTTC.